Included here is one T cell receptor beta chain sequence, with context. Its antigen is not identified. The 5'RACE template-switching step produced TCR cDNA and added a universal primer site and UMIs. MiXCR, run by TCRdb on the 5' RACE reads, gives a single entry per CDR3 protein. The sample shows hundreds of thousands of distinct CDR3 sequences, 13% of them seen only once. This sample was included in a study of T cells after yellow fever vaccination. Overall study findings and caveats: Weaker in magnitude, the secondary response showed a faster peak on day 5 versus 15.

The V end lost 4 bases, the J end lost 9 bases, and 13 bases lay between the germline ends. The germline gives CDR1 SGHDT, CDR2 YYEEEE. This CDR3 has 12 residues. This receptor was taken from a young man who received the YFV17D yellow fever vaccine. The sequencing used PBMCs, collected on the day of the yellow fever booster vaccination. This chain links TRBV5-6 with TRBJ2-5; D possibly corresponds to TRBD1 (5 bases). CDR3 amino acids: CASSRYLGAQYF. The CDR3 DNA is TGTGCCAGCAGCAGATACTTAGGGGCCCAGTACTTC.